Sequencing of this T cell receptor beta chain was carried out in a study of T cell changes during pregnancy in multiple sclerosis (dated by TCRdb to between 2018 and 2021). Context from the whole study: Changes in the T cell repertoire over the course of pregnancy were examined in this study in women with multiple sclerosis.

Library prep was done by the immunoSEQ multiplex PCR assay. TCRdb retrieved this table from immuneACCESS and kept in-frame rearrangements only. Not all clones are present; in checked studies, unresolved V genes account for under half, and no reason is known for the remainder. This sample is represented by over 50,000 clones; 80% to 90% of them were singletons. The biggest ten clones account for about 5.7% of the sample. About this clone itself: Its cognate antigen has yet to be identified. Per-base qualities were not stored, and no clone one base away is much larger.

This receptor was obtained from a human donor whose cells served as feeder cells for cultures in a pregnancy study. The sequencing sample was made of peripheral blood from another person, used as feeder cells.

The DNA is TGTGCCAGCAGTTACTCGGAAGGTGGCTACACCTTC. This is translated as CASSYSEGGYTF. The V gene is TRBV6-6 and the J gene is TRBJ1-2, with the D gene too uncertain to name. The germline V gene encodes CDR1 MNHNY and CDR2 SVGAGI (reference sequence). At the junction V is shortened by 0 bases and J by 7 bases, with 6 bases in between. The CDR3 measures 12 amino acids from cysteine to phenylalanine. Just the 36-base CDR3 DNA is kept, in frame starting at base 1.